The 23 T cell receptor beta chains in this list originate from one sample, sequenced in a study of blood T cell repertoires in COVID-19 (dated by TCRdb to the early 2020s). The library was prepared using the immunoSEQ multiplex PCR assay. Entries here come from immuneACCESS through TCRdb and include only in-frame sequences with V and J called. Some clones fail to appear in such tables; in the studies checked, an unresolved V gene covers under half of the shortfall, and the cause of the remainder is unknown. A total of 150,000 to 200,000 clones appear in this sample, roughly 80% of them only once. The ten largest account for 6.5% to 8.5% of the sample. Sequencing was done on a sample of peripheral blood. The receptors come from a human donor in a cohort sampled during active COVID-19.

The V call is TRBV25-1, the J call TRBJ1-5; 9 bases agree with TRBD1. Germline values: CDR1 MGHDK, CDR2 SYGVNS. Unmatched junction bases numbered 13, after V lost 7 bases and J lost 3 bases. There are 17 residues in the CDR3. The CDR3 region has the DNA TGTGCCAGCACCTACTCACAATGGGACAGGGCCAATCAGCCCCAGCATTTT. Translated: CASTYSQWDRANQPQHF.

V gene TRBV12-5 combines with J gene TRBJ1-1, with D unresolved. V gave up 0 bases and J gave up 0 bases, with 17 bases separating them. Germline loops: CDR1 LGHNT, CDR2 FRNRAP. This CDR3 contains 18 residues. CDR3 protein: CASGLVRRAEELNTEAFF. The DNA for the CDR3 is TGTGCTAGTGGTTTGGTACGGAGAGCCGAGGAGCTGAACACTGAAGCTTTCTTT.

The genes are TRBV7-6 and TRBJ1-6, with D uncertain. This CDR3 is built from 14 residues. V was trimmed by 3 bases and J by 7 bases, leaving 10 bases between them. The germline CDR1 and CDR2 sequences are SGHVS and FNYEAQ. CDR3 in DNA: TGTGCCAGCAGCTTGGGCCATTCAAATTCACCCCTCCACTTT. As protein: CASSLGHSNSPLHF.

CDR3: CASSLSSRETQYF. The CDR3 DNA is TGTGCCAGCAGCTTAAGCTCACGGGAGACCCAGTACTTC. The V and J genes are TRBV7-3 and TRBJ2-5; D remains unclear. Germline V CDR1 and CDR2: SGHTA, FQGTGA. The CDR3 loop spans 13 amino acids. The V gene lost 1 base and the J gene lost 5 bases, with 8 bases spanning the gap.

The V call is TRBV5-1, the J call TRBJ2-5; D remains ambiguous. From germline, CDR1 is SGHRS and CDR2 YFSETQ. V was clipped by 0 bases and J by 0 bases, with 6 bases between them. This CDR3 comprises 14 residues. The DNA for the CDR3 is TGCGCCAGCAGCTTGGAGCTGTACCAAGAGACCCAGTACTTC. Translated, it gives CASSLELYQETQYF. Together with reference TRBV5-1 and TRBJ2-5, the CDR3 gives the full variable domain: KAGVTQTPRYLIKTRGQQVTLSCSPISGHRSVSWYQQTPGQGLQFLFEYFSETQRNKGNFPGRFSGRQFSNSRSEMNVSTLELGDSALYLCASSLELYQETQYFGPGTRLLVL.

The chain couples TRBV23-1 to TRBJ1-1; 9 bases are shared with TRBD1. Being an ORF, TRBV23-1 has a function that is uncertain. The length of the CDR3 is 18 residues. The V and J ends lost 11 bases and 5 bases, in that order; junction bases with no gene match: 24. CDR3 amino acids: CAAGPGTGLGLWLTEAFF. In DNA, the CDR3 is TGCGCCGCCGGGCCCGGGACAGGGTTAGGTCTGTGGTTGACTGAAGCTTTCTTT.

This sequence joins TRBV6-1 and TRBJ1-5; D call uncertain. Per germline, CDR1 MNHNS and CDR2 SASEGT. The CDR3 runs 13 residues. Trimming stripped 1 base from V and 7 bases from J, with 8 bases between. The CDR3 DNA reads as TGTGCCAGCAGTGAAGGGCACCCGCAGCCCCAGCATTTT. Its translation: CASSEGHPQPQHF.

This sequence joins TRBV27 and TRBJ2-5; tentatively, D is TRBD1 (5 bases). The V end lost 6 bases, the J end lost 4 bases, and 15 bases lay between the germline ends. The CDR3 consists of 14 residues. From germline, CDR1 is MNHEY and CDR2 SMNVEV (reference sequence). The CDR3 sequence is CASRFDSQAETQYF. Here the CDR3 DNA reads TGTGCCAGCAGGTTTGATTCACAGGCAGAGACCCAGTACTTC.

The chain combines TRBV5-4 with TRBJ2-2, with D hard to call. This CDR3 is built from 12 residues. Germline values: CDR1 SGHNT, CDR2 YYREEE (reference sequence). V gave up 4 bases and J gave up 6 bases, with 7 bases separating them. The CDR3 DNA follows: TGTGCCAGCAGCCTCGGGTCCGGGGAGCTGTTTTTT. This codes for CASSLGSGELFF.

The chain employs TRBV2 and TRBJ2-2; D is possibly TRBD2 (6 bases). The CDR3 consists of 14 residues. V gave up 7 bases and J gave up 0 bases, with 9 bases separating them. CDR1 and CDR2 (germline): SNHLY, FYNNEI. The CDR3 reads CASKEGTNTGELFF. The CDR3 bases are TGTGCCAGCAAGGAGGGCACGAACACCGGGGAGCTGTTTTTT.

The chain couples TRBV3-1 (or the pseudogene TRBV3-2) to TRBJ1-5, with TRBD1 as a possible D gene (5 bases). This CDR3 comprises 16 residues. V lost 2 bases to trimming and J lost 6 bases, with 17 bases between them. Germline loops: CDR1 LGHDT, CDR2 YNNKEL (reference sequence). DNA of the CDR3: TGTGCCAGCAGCCAAAGGGGAAGTCGGGTTAGTCAGCCCCAGCATTTT. This codes for CASSQRGSRVSQPQHF.

The J gene is TRBJ1-3, the V gene TRBV4-1; D is unclear. Germline assignment: CDR1 MGHRA and CDR2 YSYEKL. The CDR3 totals 13 residues. V lost 1 base, J lost 3 bases, and 4 bases lay in between. CDR3 DNA: TGCGCCAGCAGCCAAGTATATGGAAACACCATATATTTT. The encoded protein is CASSQVYGNTIYF.

The chain joins TRBV15 to TRBJ2-7, with 8 bases fitting TRBD1. The length of the CDR3 is 13 residues. CDR1 and CDR2 (germline): LNHNV, YYDKDF (reference sequence). V was clipped by 4 bases and J by 3 bases; unmatched bases: 2. Here the CDR3 DNA reads TGTGCCACCAGCATGGACAGGGTCTACGAGCAGTACTTC. This encodes CATSMDRVYEQYF.

The chain links TRBV2 to TRBJ1-5; D perhaps matches TRBD1 (6 bases). Trimming cost V 4 bases and J 6 bases, with 10 bases left between them. CDR3 length: 13 residues. Germline V gene data show CDR1 as SNHLY and CDR2 as FYNNEI. CDR3 sequence (DNA): TGTGCCAGCAGTGCAGGGGTGGGTCAGCCCCAGCATTTT. As protein: CASSAGVGQPQHF.

The rearrangement uses TRBV5-4 and TRBJ2-3; 7 positions match TRBD1. The germline gives CDR1 SGHNT, CDR2 YYREEE (reference sequence). CDR3 length: 16 amino acids. V trimming: 4 bases; J trimming: 4 bases; junction bases outside the gene matches: 12. CDR3 coding DNA: TGTGCCAGCAGCCCTTCTCGGGACAGTTTTTCAGATACGCAGTATTTT. It yields the protein CASSPSRDSFSDTQYF.

The rearrangement links TRBV9 to TRBJ1-2; TRBD1 is a possible D gene (5 bases). V lost 2 bases to trimming and J lost 12 bases, with 20 bases between them. Germline CDR1 is SGDLS and CDR2 is YYNGEE. This CDR3 is built from 14 residues. CDR3 sequence reads: CASSVGDGGHGNTF. The CDR3 bases are TGTGCCAGCAGCGTTGGGGACGGAGGGCATGGTAACACCTTC.

The chain employs TRBV10-2 and TRBJ2-7; D ambiguous. V was pared by 0 bases and J by 1 base, with 10 bases between. CDR3 length: 15 residues. The germline V gene encodes CDR1 WSHSY and CDR2 SAAADI. CDR3 protein: CASSESAQRSYEQYF. CDR3 bases: TGCGCCAGCAGTGAGTCTGCACAGAGATCCTACGAGCAGTACTTC.

The rearrangement links TRBV19 to TRBJ1-1; no firm D call. Germline V gene lookup returns CDR1 LNHDA and CDR2 SQIVND (reference sequence). V was pared by 5 bases and J by 2 bases, with 12 bases between. The CDR3 has 14 amino acids. The chain's CDR3 is CASSPVSRNTEAFF. The CDR3 DNA reads TGTGCCAGTAGTCCAGTGTCCCGTAACACTGAAGCTTTCTTT.

The CDR3 region has the DNA TGCGCCAGCAGCCACTCAGAGGCAGGGAATTACAATGAGCAGTTCTTC. It yields the protein CASSHSEAGNYNEQFF. The chain uses TRBV4-1 and TRBJ2-1; perhaps TRBD1 as D (5 bases). The ends were cut back, 3 bases at V and 4 bases at J, with 16 bases in the middle. The length of the CDR3 is 16 residues. Germline V CDR1 and CDR2: MGHRA, YSYEKL.

The rearrangement joins TRBV25-1 to TRBJ2-7; TRBD1 is a possible D gene (6 bases). The V end was cut by 5 bases, the J end by 2 bases, with 16 bases between. The CDR3 totals 15 residues. Germline V CDR1 and CDR2: MGHDK, SYGVNS. CDR3 protein: CASSSGQGLTYEQYF. Here the CDR3 DNA reads TGTGCCAGCAGTTCGGGGCAGGGGCTGACCTACGAGCAGTACTTC.

The chain couples TRBV7-2 to TRBJ1-2; tentative D call: TRBD1 (5 bases). Germline V gene data show CDR1 as SGHTA and CDR2 as FQGNSA. The CDR3 is 14 amino acids. Deletions cut 5 bases from V and 8 bases from J, with 18 bases between. The CDR3 region is CASSKSTEEIGYTF. Here the CDR3 DNA reads TGTGCCAGCAGCAAATCGACAGAGGAAATAGGCTACACCTTC.

This clone was counted a few times. The genes are TRBV10-1 and TRBJ1-3; no clear D gene. V gave up 2 bases and J gave up 0 bases, with 5 bases separating them. In germline, CDR1 is WNHNN, CDR2 SYGVQD (reference sequence). This CDR3 comprises 14 residues. CDR3 loop: CASSEASSGNTIYF. The CDR3 nucleotides read TGCGCCAGCAGTGAGGCCAGCTCTGGAAACACCATATATTTT.

This chain uses TRBV10-2 with TRBJ2-7; D gene ambiguous. Trimming stripped 7 bases from V and 2 bases from J, with 6 bases between. Germline values: CDR1 WSHSY, CDR2 SAAADI. The CDR3 has 11 residues. DNA of the CDR3: TGCGCCAGCATGGCAACCTACGAGCAGTACTTC. Its translation: CASMATYEQYF.